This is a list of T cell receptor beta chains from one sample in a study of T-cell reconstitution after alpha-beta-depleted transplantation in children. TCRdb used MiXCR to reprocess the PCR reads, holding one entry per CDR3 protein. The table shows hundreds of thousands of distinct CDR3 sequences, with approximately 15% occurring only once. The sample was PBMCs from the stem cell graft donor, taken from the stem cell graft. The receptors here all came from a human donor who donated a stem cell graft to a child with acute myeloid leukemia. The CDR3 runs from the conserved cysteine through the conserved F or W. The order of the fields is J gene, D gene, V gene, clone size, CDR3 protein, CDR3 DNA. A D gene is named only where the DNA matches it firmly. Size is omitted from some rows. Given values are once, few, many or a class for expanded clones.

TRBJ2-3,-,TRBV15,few,CATKQGFNTDTQYF,TGTGCCACAAAACAGGGTTTTAACACAGATACGCAGTATTTT
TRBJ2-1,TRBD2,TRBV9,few,CASSPSLAGGNEQFF,TGTGCCAGCAGCCCCTCATTAGCGGGCGGTAATGAGCAGTTCTTC
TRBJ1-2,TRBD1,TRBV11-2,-,CASRVPGQGADGYTF,TGTGCCAGCAGGGTTCCGGGACAGGGGGCAGATGGCTACACCTTC
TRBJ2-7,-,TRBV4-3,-,CASSHLMGGLDEQYF,TGCGCCAGCAGCCACCTCATGGGGGGTCTGGACGAGCAGTACTTC
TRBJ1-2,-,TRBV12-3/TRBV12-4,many,CASRSEGSGQSRDGYTF,TGTGCCAGCAGGTCTGAGGGCAGTGGCCAGTCGAGAGATGGCTACACCTTC
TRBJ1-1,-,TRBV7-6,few,CASSSSFVRVGGEAFF,TGTGCCAGCAGCTCCAGCTTCGTTCGAGTAGGGGGTGAAGCTTTCTTT
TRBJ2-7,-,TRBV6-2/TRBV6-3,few,CASSYGGANYEQYF,TGTGCCAGCAGTTACGGCGGGGCGAACTACGAGCAGTACTTC
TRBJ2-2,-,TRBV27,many,CASTAGVAGGELFF,TGTGCCAGCACCGCAGGGGTAGCTGGCGGGGAGCTGTTTTTT
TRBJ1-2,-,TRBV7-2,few,CASSPGAFYGYTF,TGTGCCAGCAGCCCCGGGGCTTTCTATGGCTACACCTTC
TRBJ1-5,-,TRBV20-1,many,CSAGRRNQPQHF,TGCAGTGCTGGACGTCGCAATCAGCCCCAGCATTTT
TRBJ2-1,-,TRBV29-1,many,CSVERWGDEQFF,TGCAGCGTTGAGCGATGGGGCGATGAGCAGTTCTTC
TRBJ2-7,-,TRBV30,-,CAWVGGYEQYF,TGTGCCTGGGTCGGGGGCTACGAGCAGTACTTC
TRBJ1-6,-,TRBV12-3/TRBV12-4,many,CASSLGHFLHF,TGTGCCAGCAGTTTAGGCCACTTTCTCCACTTT
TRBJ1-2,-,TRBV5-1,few,CASTIAGALLDGYTF,TGCGCCAGCACTATAGCTGGGGCCCTCTTGGATGGCTACACCTTC
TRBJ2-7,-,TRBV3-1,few,CASSQDGGHEQYF,TGTGCCAGCAGCCAAGATGGGGGTCACGAGCAGTACTTC
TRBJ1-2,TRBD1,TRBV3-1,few,CASSQGSGGEDTF,TGTGCCAGCAGCCAAGGATCAGGGGGAGAGGACACCTTC
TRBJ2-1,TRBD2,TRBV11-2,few,CASSLFGAGGRFDEQFF,TGTGCCAGCAGCTTATTCGGAGCGGGGGGCCGTTTTGATGAGCAGTTCTTC
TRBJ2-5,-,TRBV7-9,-,CASSIDSPETQYF,TGTGCCAGCAGCATCGACTCCCCGGAGACCCAGTACTTC
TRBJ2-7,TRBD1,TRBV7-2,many,CASSNDRGRLEQYF,TGTGCCAGCAGCAACGACAGGGGGAGGCTCGAGCAGTACTTC
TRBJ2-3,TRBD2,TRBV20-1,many,CSAGVGLAGGPDTQYF,TGCAGTGCTGGAGTGGGACTAGCGGGGGGGCCAGATACGCAGTATTTT
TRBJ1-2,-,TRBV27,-,CASSRGGVYGYTF,TGTGCCAGCAGTCGCGGGGGGGTATATGGCTACACCTTC
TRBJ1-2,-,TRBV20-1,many,CSASRQSYGYTF,TGCAGTGCTAGTCGGCAGAGCTATGGCTACACCTTC
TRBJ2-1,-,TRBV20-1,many,CSARLQGGGNEQFF,TGCAGTGCTAGGCTCCAAGGGGGGGGTAATGAGCAGTTCTTC
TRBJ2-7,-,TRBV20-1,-,CSARDRITSSSPYEQYF,TGCAGTGCTAGAGATCGTATCACCTCAAGCTCCCCCTACGAGCAGTACTTC
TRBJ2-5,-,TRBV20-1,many,CSARDSFKETQYF,TGCAGTGCTAGAGACAGTTTTAAGGAGACCCAGTACTTC
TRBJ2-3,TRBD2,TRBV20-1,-,CSASDLAGGADTQYF,TGCAGTGCTAGTGACCTAGCGGGGGGTGCAGATACGCAGTATTTT
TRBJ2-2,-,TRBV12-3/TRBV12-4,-,CASSPRLVPAGELFF,TGTGCCAGCAGTCCCCGACTAGTTCCGGCCGGGGAGCTGTTTTTT
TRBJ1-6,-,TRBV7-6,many,CASSFDTDGDFNSPLHF,TGTGCCAGCAGCTTCGATACGGACGGCGACTTCAATTCACCCCTCCACTTT
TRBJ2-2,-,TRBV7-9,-,CASSSFTGTTSGELFF,TGTGCCAGCAGCTCCTTTACCGGGACCACATCCGGGGAGCTGTTTTTT
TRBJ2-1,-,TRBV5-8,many,CASSLERSSYNEQFF,TGTGCCAGCAGCTTGGAGCGGAGCTCCTACAATGAGCAGTTCTTC
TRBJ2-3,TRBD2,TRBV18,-,CASSPRSDGTSGGTDTQYF,TGTGCCAGCTCACCACGTTCCGACGGCACTAGCGGGGGTACAGATACGCAGTATTTT
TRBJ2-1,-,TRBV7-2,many,CASTGILNEQFF,TGTGCCAGCACCGGTATTCTCAATGAGCAGTTCTTC
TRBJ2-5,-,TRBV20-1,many,CSALKKETQYF,TGCAGTGCTCTTAAGAAAGAGACCCAGTACTTC
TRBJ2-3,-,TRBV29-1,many,CSVERGSTDTQYF,TGCAGCGTTGAAAGAGGGAGCACAGATACGCAGTATTTT
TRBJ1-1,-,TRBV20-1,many,CSAPSPTEAFF,TGCAGTGCCCCCTCACCGACTGAAGCTTTCTTT
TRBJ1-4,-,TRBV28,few,CASSLPGTLRGEKLFF,TGTGCCAGCAGTTTACCCGGGACACTTAGAGGCGAAAAACTGTTTTTT
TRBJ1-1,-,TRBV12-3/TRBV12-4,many,CASSFTPNTEAFF,TGTGCCAGCAGTTTCACGCCGAACACTGAAGCTTTCTTT
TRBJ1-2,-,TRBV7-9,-,CASSLGDGGSYTF,TGTGCCAGCAGCTTAGGGGACGGCGGGAGCTACACCTTC
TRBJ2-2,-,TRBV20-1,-,CSAAPSSRTGELFF,TGCAGTGCTGCTCCCTCTAGCCGCACCGGGGAGCTGTTTTTT
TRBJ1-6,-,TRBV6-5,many,CASRRSEYNSPLHF,TGTGCCAGCAGAAGATCAGAGTATAATTCACCCCTCCACTTT
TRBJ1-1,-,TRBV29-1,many,CSVLRGTEAFF,TGCAGCGTCCTCAGAGGCACTGAAGCTTTCTTT
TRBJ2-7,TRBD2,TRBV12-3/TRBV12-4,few,CASSNRLAGGPYEQYF,TGTGCCAGCAGCAATAGACTAGCGGGGGGGCCCTACGAGCAGTACTTC
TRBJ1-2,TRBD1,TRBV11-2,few,CASSLLIPATGGGGYTF,TGTGCCAGCAGCTTGCTAATTCCCGCGACAGGGGGCGGTGGCTACACCTTC
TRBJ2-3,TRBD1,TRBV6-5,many,CASSFSQGTDTQYF,TGTGCCAGCAGTTTCTCACAGGGGACAGATACGCAGTATTTT
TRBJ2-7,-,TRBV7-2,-,CASSLNSLTGSLYEQYF,TGTGCCAGCAGCCTAAACTCCCTGACAGGATCGCTTTACGAGCAGTACTTC
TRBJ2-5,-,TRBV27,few,CASSRHPLGTAETQYF,TGTGCCAGCAGCCGACACCCCTTGGGGACCGCAGAGACCCAGTACTTC
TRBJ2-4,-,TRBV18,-,CASSPATGAKNIQYF,TGTGCCAGCTCACCGGCGACAGGAGCCAAAAACATTCAGTACTTC
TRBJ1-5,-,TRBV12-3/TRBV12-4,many,CASSFTGSNQPQHF,TGTGCCAGCAGTTTTACAGGGTCAAATCAGCCCCAGCATTTT
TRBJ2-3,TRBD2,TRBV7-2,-,CASSLGPSGGTDTQYF,TGTGCCAGCAGCTTAGGTCCTAGCGGGGGCACAGATACGCAGTATTTT
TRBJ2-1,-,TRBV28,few,CASGRPHGAQRDEQFF,TGTGCCAGCGGCAGGCCCCATGGGGCCCAAAGGGATGAGCAGTTCTTC
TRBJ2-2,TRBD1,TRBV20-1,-,CSARPRTGPNTGELFF,TGCAGTGCTAGACCGAGGACAGGACCGAACACCGGGGAGCTGTTTTTT
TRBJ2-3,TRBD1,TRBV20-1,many,CSAFGQETTDTQYF,TGCAGTGCTTTCGGACAGGAGACTACAGATACGCAGTATTTT
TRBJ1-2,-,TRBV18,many,CASSPASEGLYGYTF,TGTGCCAGCTCACCGGCCTCGGAGGGACTCTATGGCTACACCTTC
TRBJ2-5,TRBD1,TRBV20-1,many,CSASDRTGWEETQYF,TGCAGTGCTAGCGACCGGACAGGTTGGGAGGAGACCCAGTACTTC
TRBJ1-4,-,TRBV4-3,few,CASSQDPAGSATNEKLFF,TGCGCCAGCAGCCAAGATCCGGCGGGGTCGGCAACTAATGAAAAACTGTTTTTT
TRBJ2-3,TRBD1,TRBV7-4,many,CASRSDRASTDTQYF,TGTGCCAGCAGATCCGACAGGGCCTCCACAGATACGCAGTATTTT
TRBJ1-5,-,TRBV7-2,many,CASSLVPGDQPQHF,TGTGCCAGCAGCTTAGTTCCGGGAGATCAGCCCCAGCATTTT
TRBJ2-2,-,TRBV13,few,CASSYQGGELFF,TGTGCCAGCAGCTACCAGGGGGGGGAGCTGTTTTTT
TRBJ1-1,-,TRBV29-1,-,CSVEVPGLNAEAFF,TGCAGCGTTGAAGTTCCAGGTCTGAACGCTGAAGCTTTCTTT